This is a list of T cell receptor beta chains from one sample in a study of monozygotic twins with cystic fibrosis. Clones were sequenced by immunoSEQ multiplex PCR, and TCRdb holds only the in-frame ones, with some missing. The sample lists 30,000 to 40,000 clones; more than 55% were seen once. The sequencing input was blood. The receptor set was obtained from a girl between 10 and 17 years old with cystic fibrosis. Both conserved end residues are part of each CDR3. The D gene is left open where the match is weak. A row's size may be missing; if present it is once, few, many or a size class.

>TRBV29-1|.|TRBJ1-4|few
TGCAGCGTTGAGGTAGGAGGAGAAAAACTGTTTTTT
CSVEVGGEKLFF
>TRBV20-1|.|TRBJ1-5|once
TGCAGTGCTAGAGATGTGGAGCCCCAGCATTTT
CSARDVEPQHF
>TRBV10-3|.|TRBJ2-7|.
TGTGCCATCAGTGAGACGAGGGGATACGAGCAGTACTTC
CAISETRGYEQYF
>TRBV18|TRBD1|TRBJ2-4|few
TGTGCCAGCTCTCCTGACAGGGGGCTCATTCAGTACTTC
CASSPDRGLIQYF
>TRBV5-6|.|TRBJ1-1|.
TGTGCCAGCAGCCGTGGCGCGGGAAGTCTGACTGAAGCTTTCTTT
CASSRGAGSLTEAFF
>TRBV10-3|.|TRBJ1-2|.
TGTGCCATTGGAGAGGGGAGGAGCTATGGCTACACCTTC
CAIGEGRSYGYTF
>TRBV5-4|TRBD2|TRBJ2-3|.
TGTGCCAGCACCCTTGACGGGGCTAGCGGGAGCACAGATACGCAGTATTTT
CASTLDGASGSTDTQYF
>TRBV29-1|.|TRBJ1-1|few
TGCAGCGGCGGACAGTACATGAACACTGAAGCTTTCTTT
CSGGQYMNTEAFF
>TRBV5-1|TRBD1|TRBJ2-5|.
TGCGCCAGCAGCGGAGGGACAGGGAAAGAGACCCAGTACTTC
CASSGGTGKETQYF
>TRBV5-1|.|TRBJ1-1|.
TGCGCCAGCACCGAATTCGACATGAACACTGAAGCTTTCTTT
CASTEFDMNTEAFF
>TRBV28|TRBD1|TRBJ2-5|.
TGTGCCACCGGGACAGGGGGCGCGGTAGAGACCCAGTACTTC
CATGTGGAVETQYF
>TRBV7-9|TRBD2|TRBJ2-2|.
TGTGCCAGCAGCTTACGGGAGGGGATTTTCGGGGAGCTGTTTTTT
CASSLREGIFGELFF
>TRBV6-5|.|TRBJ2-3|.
TGTGCCAGTCCAGATACGCAGTATTTT
CASPDTQYF
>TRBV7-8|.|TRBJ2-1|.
TGTGCCAGCAGCCCCGGAGGGCCAACCTACAATGAGCAGTTCTTC
CASSPGGPTYNEQFF
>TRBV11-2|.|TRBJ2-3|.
TGTGCCAGCGGATTCTATTTCACAGATACGCAGTATTTT
CASGFYFTDTQYF
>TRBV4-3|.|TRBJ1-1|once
TGCGCCAGCAGCCAAGAGGATGGGCAAACTGAAGCTTTCTTT
CASSQEDGQTEAFF
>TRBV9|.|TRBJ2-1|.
TGTGCCAGCGGCTCCACCCCCGGGACCAGTTACAATGAGCAGTTCTTC
CASGSTPGTSYNEQFF
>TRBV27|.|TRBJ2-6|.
TGTGCCAGCAGTTTTGGGCAGATCTCTGGGGCCAACGTCCTGACTTTC
CASSFGQISGANVLTF
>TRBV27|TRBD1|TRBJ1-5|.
TGTGCCAGCAAACCAGGGACAGGGAGGGATCAGCCCCAGCATTTT
CASKPGTGRDQPQHF
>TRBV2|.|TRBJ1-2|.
TGTGCCAGCAGGGAGGGCCCTGACTATGGCTACACCTTC
CASREGPDYGYTF
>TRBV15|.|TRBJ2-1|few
TGTGCCACCAGCGGGGGTTTATCCTACAATGAGCAGTTCTTC
CATSGGLSYNEQFF
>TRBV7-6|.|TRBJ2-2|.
TGTGCCAGCAGCACCCGGGACTCATATCGGGACACCGGGGAGCTGTTTTTT
CASSTRDSYRDTGELFF
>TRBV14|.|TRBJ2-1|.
TGTGCCAGCAGCCCCACGACAGGTTACAATGAGCAGTTCTTC
CASSPTTGYNEQFF
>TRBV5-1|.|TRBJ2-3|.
TGCGCCAGCAGCCTGATTCTAACTAGCACAGATACGCAGTATTTT
CASSLILTSTDTQYF
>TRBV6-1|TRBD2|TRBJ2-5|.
TGTGCCAGCAGTGAGGCAGCGGGGGCTTGGGAGACCCAGTACTTC
CASSEAAGAWETQYF
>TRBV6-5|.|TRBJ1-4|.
TGTGCCAGCAGTTACGATCCACAGGCTAATGAAAAACTGTTTTTT
CASSYDPQANEKLFF
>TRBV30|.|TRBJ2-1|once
TGTGCACGGACATCAGAGAACTACAATGAGCAGTTCTTC
CARTSENYNEQFF
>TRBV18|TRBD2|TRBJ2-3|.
TGTGCCAGCTCCGAGATGACTAGCGGAACAGATACGCAGTATTTT
CASSEMTSGTDTQYF
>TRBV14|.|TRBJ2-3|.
TGTGCCAGCAGCCAATTACAGGCCACAGATACGCAGTATTTT
CASSQLQATDTQYF
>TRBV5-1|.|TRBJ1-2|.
TGCGCCAGCAGCTTGGCCCCCCCCGCCCTTGACTATGGCTACACCTTC
CASSLAPPALDYGYTF
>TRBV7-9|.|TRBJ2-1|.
TGTGCCAGCAGCTTAGTTGGGGACCAGAACAATGAGCAGTTCTTC
CASSLVGDQNNEQFF
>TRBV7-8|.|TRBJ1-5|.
TGTGCCAGCAGCTTAGTTTTAGGGACCGACCTCGGGGGGCCTTATAGCAATCAGCCCCAGCATTTT
CASSLVLGTDLGGPYSNQPQHF
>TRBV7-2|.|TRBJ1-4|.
TGTGCCAGCAGCTTATTAGTCAGCGCAACTAATGAAAAACTGTTTTTT
CASSLLVSATNEKLFF
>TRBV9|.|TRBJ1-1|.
TGTGCCAGCAGCGTACAGGGCGTGAGCACTGAAGCTTTCTTT
CASSVQGVSTEAFF
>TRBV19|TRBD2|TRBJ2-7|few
TGTGCCAGTAGTCCAGCGGGAGACTACGAGCAGTACTTC
CASSPAGDYEQYF
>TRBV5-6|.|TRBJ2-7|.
TGTGCCAGCAGCACCAGGAACGGGAAAGGGTCCTACGAGCAGTACTTC
CASSTRNGKGSYEQYF
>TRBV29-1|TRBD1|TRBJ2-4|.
TGCAGCGTCGCGCCGTCGGGACAGGGTGTTCAGTACTTC
CSVAPSGQGVQYF
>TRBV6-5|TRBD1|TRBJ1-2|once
TGTGCCAGCAGGCCCGGGACAGGGGTTTTATTTGGCTACACCTTC
CASRPGTGVLFGYTF
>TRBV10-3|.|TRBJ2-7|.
TGTGCCATCAGTGAGTCCGGGACACGCTGGTCCGAGCAGTACTTC
CAISESGTRWSEQYF
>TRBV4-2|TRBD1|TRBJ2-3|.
TGTGCCAGCAGCCAAGTGCCCCAGGGGGCTATAGATACGCAGTATTTT
CASSQVPQGAIDTQYF
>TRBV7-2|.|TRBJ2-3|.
TGTGCCAGCAGTTTGACGTGGGCAACAGATACGCAGTATTTT
CASSLTWATDTQYF
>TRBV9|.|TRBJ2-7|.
TGTGCCAGCAGCGTAGGGGACATTATTTACGAGCAGTACTTC
CASSVGDIIYEQYF